A single sample is the source of the 31 T cell receptor beta chains below, sequenced in a study of blood T cell repertoires in COVID-19. This table comes from immunoSEQ multiplex PCR, and its TCRdb copy is limited to in-frame clones, with some not included. The data show tens of thousands of clones, with 70% to 90% seen just once and around 20% held by the top ten. Sequenced: peripheral blood. The receptors were gathered from a man between 65 and 80 years old with acute or convalescent COVID-19.

The V call is TRBV28, the J call TRBJ1-5; unclear D gene. CDR1 MDHEN and CDR2 SYDVKM come from the germline V gene. The V end was cut by 2 bases, the J end by 2 bases, with 10 bases between. This CDR3 contains 15 residues. In DNA, the CDR3 is TGTGCCAGCAGTTTACAGGATTGGGGCAATCAGCCCCAGCATTTT. Residues: CASSLQDWGNQPQHF.

Only a few counts were recorded for this clone. The rearrangement joins TRBV18 to TRBJ2-3; D not resolved. V was shortened by 0 bases and J by 2 bases, with 6 bases between the two germline ends. The CDR3 consists of 14 residues. Germline V gene sequence: CDR1 KGHSH, CDR2 LQKENI. The CDR3: CASSPPTVTDTQYF. CDR3 sequence (DNA): TGTGCCAGCTCACCACCCACGGTCACAGATACGCAGTATTTT. The variable domain in full, with the rest retrieved from reference TRBV18 and TRBJ2-3, is NAGVMQNPRHLVRRRGQEARLRCSPMKGHSHVYWYRQLPEEGLKFMVYLQKENIIDESGMPKERFSAEFPKEGPSILRIQQVVRGDSAAYFCASSPPTVTDTQYFGPGTRLTVL.

The chain carries TRBV5-4 and TRBJ2-3; 7 bases fit TRBD1. V was pared by 6 bases and J by 3 bases, with 1 base of the junction left unmatched. The CDR3 spans 12 residues. Germline CDR1 reads SGHNT; CDR2 reads YYREEE (reference sequence). The CDR3 loop is CASNRGTDTQYF. The CDR3 nucleotides are TGTGCCAGCAACAGGGGAACAGATACGCAGTATTTT.

The rearrangement links TRBV3-1 (or the pseudogene TRBV3-2) to TRBJ1-2; the D gene is possibly TRBD1 (6 bases). The CDR3 is 14 amino acids. V was shortened by 5 bases and J by 8 bases, with 18 bases between the two germline ends. The germline V gene has CDR1 LGHDT and CDR2 YNNKEL (reference sequence). This chain's CDR3 is CASSSHAGGTGYTF. CDR3 in DNA: TGTGCCAGCAGCTCACATGCGGGGGGCACGGGCTACACCTTC.

This rearrangement joins TRBV2 to TRBJ1-1, with TRBD1 matching 9 bases. Trimming removed 1 base from V and 6 bases from J; junction bases left unmatched: 3. The CDR3 runs 14 residues. Germline assignment: CDR1 SNHLY and CDR2 FYNNEI. CDR3 amino acids: CASSEGNRGPEAFF. The CDR3 DNA reads as TGTGCCAGCAGTGAAGGAAACAGGGGGCCTGAAGCTTTCTTT.

On this clone: At one of its ends the junction is not consistent with the germline gene, which may arise from a read error. The chain combines TRBV27 with TRBJ1-4; no firm D call. Germline loops: CDR1 MNHEY, CDR2 SMNVEV (reference sequence). The length of the CDR3 is 14 residues. CDR3 sequence reads: CAGSLNSPRGKLFF. The DNA for the CDR3 is TGTGCCGGCAGTTTGAACAGCCCTCGGGGAAAACTGTTTTTT. Full variable domain (outside the CDR3, taken from reference TRBV27 and TRBJ1-4): EAQVTQNPRYLITVTGKKLTVTCSQNMNHEYMSWYRQDPGLGLRQIYYSMNVEVTDKGDVPEGYKVSRKEKRNFPLILESPSPNQTSLYFCAGSLNSPRGKLFFGSGTQLSVL.

This clone was recorded only once. This chain uses TRBV9 with TRBJ2-1; TRBD2 matches 8 bases. Losses at the gene ends were 2 bases for V and 7 bases for J; bases not matched to a gene: 14. The CDR3 is made up of 17 amino acids. The germline V gene encodes CDR1 SGDLS and CDR2 YYNGEE. CDR3 amino acids: CASSVAPAGESLNEQFF. The CDR3 DNA sequence: TGTGCCAGCAGCGTGGCCCCAGCGGGAGAAAGTCTGAATGAGCAGTTCTTC.

The chain recombines TRBV5-4 with TRBJ2-7; a weak D match, TRBD2 (6 bases). CDR1 is SGHNT, CDR2 YYREEE, per germline (reference sequence). V was pared by 5 bases and J by 8 bases, with 14 bases between. The CDR3 is 12 residues long. CDR3 amino acids: CASSTGTRKQYF. The DNA for the CDR3 is TGTGCCAGCAGTACCGGGACTCGTAAGCAGTACTTC. Full variable domain (remainder filled in from reference TRBV5-4 and TRBJ2-7): ETGVTQSPTHLIKTRGQQVTLRCSSQSGHNTVSWYQQALGQGPQFIFQYYREEENGRGNFPPRFSGLQFPNYSSELNVNALELDDSALYLCASSTGTRKQYFGPGTRLTVT.

The chain carries TRBV27 and TRBJ2-2, with 8 bases identical to TRBD1. The CDR3 has 13 amino acids. The V and J ends lost 4 bases and 5 bases, in that order; junction bases with no gene match: 0. CDR1 is MNHEY, CDR2 SMNVEV, per germline (reference sequence). The CDR3 sequence is CASSYRGTGELFF. The CDR3 DNA follows: TGTGCCAGCAGTTACAGGGGGACCGGGGAGCTGTTTTTT.

This chain joins TRBV6-1 and TRBJ1-2; D is possibly TRBD1 (6 bases). Trimming stripped 2 bases from V and 4 bases from J, with 11 bases between. Germline CDR1 reads MNHNS; CDR2 reads SASEGT. This CDR3 is 14 amino acids long. DNA of the CDR3: TGTGCCAGCAGTGAAAGCGGGACAATCTATGGCTACACCTTC. It specifies CASSESGTIYGYTF.

The genes are TRBV18 and TRBJ2-7; 10 bases map to TRBD1. The CDR3 runs 17 residues. Germline assignment: CDR1 KGHSH and CDR2 LQKENI. Unmatched junction bases numbered 10, after V lost 2 bases and J lost 3 bases. The CDR3 region has the DNA TGTGCCAGCTCACCAGTAGAGACAGGGGGCGAAGACTACGAGCAGTACTTC. This sequence encodes CASSPVETGGEDYEQYF.

This clone was counted a single time. The V call is TRBV3-1 (or the pseudogene TRBV3-2), the J call TRBJ1-1; D may be TRBD1 (5 bases). CDR1 and CDR2 (germline): LGHDT, YNNKEL (reference sequence). Between the trimmed V and J ends, which lost 1 base and 5 bases, there was a span of 14 bases. The CDR3 loop spans 15 amino acids. The CDR3 reads CASSQGVKGRTEAFF. The CDR3, as DNA: TGTGCCAGCAGCCAAGGGGTCAAGGGGCGAACTGAAGCTTTCTTT.

The chain combines TRBV4-1 with TRBJ2-7, with 14 bases lining up with TRBD2. CDR3 length: 17 amino acids. In germline, CDR1 is MGHRA, CDR2 YSYEKL. J lost 2 bases, V lost 1 base, and 4 bases had no gene match. The CDR3 protein is CASSQATGLAGAYEQYF. In DNA form, the CDR3 reads TGCGCCAGCAGCCAAGCCACGGGACTAGCGGGAGCCTACGAGCAGTACTTC.

The V and J genes are TRBV6-1 and TRBJ1-5; D is unresolved. This CDR3 region has 15 residues. Deletions cut 2 bases from V and 2 bases from J, with 10 bases between. Germline-derived CDR1 and CDR2 are MNHNS and SASEGT. This CDR3 reads CASSESGYGNQPQHF. CDR3 bases: TGTGCCAGCAGTGAAAGCGGGTATGGCAATCAGCCCCAGCATTTT.

In this sample, this clone turned up once. The chain links TRBV4-3 to TRBJ2-7, with D possibly matching TRBD1 (6 bases). CDR1 LGHNA and CDR2 YSLEER come from the germline V gene. The CDR3 totals 16 residues. Trimming removed 3 bases at V and 0 bases at J, with 15 bases between. CDR3 region: CASSHATAGVSYEQYF. DNA of the CDR3: TGCGCCAGCAGCCACGCGACCGCAGGGGTCTCCTACGAGCAGTACTTC.

The rearrangement links TRBV7-9 to TRBJ2-3, with TRBD2 matching 7 bases. Germline values: CDR1 SEHNR, CDR2 FQNEAQ (reference sequence). There are 14 residues in the CDR3. Unmatched junction bases numbered 3, after V lost 1 base and J lost 5 bases. The CDR3 DNA follows: TGTGCCAGCAGCTTAGTGGGACTAAAAGATACGCAGTATTTT. Amino acids: CASSLVGLKDTQYF.

The chain couples TRBV18 to TRBJ2-1; weak D call: TRBD2 (5 bases). In germline, CDR1 is KGHSH, CDR2 LQKENI. The CDR3 loop spans 14 amino acids. Trimming left V 3 bases short and J 5 bases short, with 11 bases between. CDR3 bases: TGTGCCAGCTCACCGACGGGGAATGACAATGAGCAGTTCTTC. This encodes CASSPTGNDNEQFF.

This chain connects TRBV5-3 to TRBJ2-3; 10 bases line up with TRBD2. TRBV5-3 is known as an ORF, though its function is uncertain. The CDR3 consists of 16 residues. Unmatched junction bases numbered 5, after V lost 2 bases and J lost 2 bases. The CDR3 DNA is TGTGCCAGAAGCTTCCGGACTAGCGGAATCACAGATACGCAGTATTTT. This encodes CARSFRTSGITDTQYF.

On this clone: A junction boundary mismatches the germline segment, possibly from a read error. This rearrangement joins TRBV7-9 to TRBJ1-4; D call uncertain. CDR3 size: 14 residues. Germline V gives CDR1 SEHNR, CDR2 FQNEAQ (reference sequence). The CDR3, as DNA: TGCCTGCCCGGGTCCTCGGCGTTGGATGAAAAACTGTTTTTT. It specifies CLPGSSALDEKLFF.

The chain joins TRBV28 to TRBJ2-2; the match to TRBD2 covers 9 bases. J was trimmed by 5 bases and V by 5 bases; bases with no gene match: 9. This CDR3 has 16 amino acids. Germline CDR1 is MDHEN and CDR2 is SYDVKM. CDR3 in amino acids: CASSIISGSDTGELFF. CDR3 in DNA: TGTGCCAGCAGTATAATTAGCGGGAGTGATACCGGGGAGCTGTTTTTT.

This sequence joins TRBV19 and TRBJ2-1, with D possibly being TRBD2 (7 bases). Germline CDR1 LNHDA, CDR2 SQIVND (reference sequence). Trimming removed 7 bases from V and 4 bases from J, with 14 bases in between. The CDR3 loop spans 14 amino acids. The CDR3 protein is CASNTGRGYNEQFF. DNA of the CDR3: TGTGCCAGTAATACAGGGAGGGGATACAATGAGCAGTTCTTC.

The genes are TRBV29-1 and TRBJ2-3, with 13 bases aligning to TRBD2. CDR3 length: 15 residues. Trimming removed 6 bases from V and 2 bases from J; junction bases left unmatched: 5. The germline V gene encodes CDR1 SQVTM and CDR2 ANQGSEA. In DNA, the CDR3 is TGCAGCGTCCCCGGGACTAGCGGGAACACAGATACGCAGTATTTT. Protein: CSVPGTSGNTDTQYF.

The rearrangement links TRBV5-4 to TRBJ2-7; D not resolved. This CDR3 spans 14 amino acids. Germline CDR1 and CDR2: SGHNT and YYREEE (reference sequence). V dropped 2 bases and J dropped 5 bases, with 14 bases sitting between them. The CDR3 reads CASSLTAADDEQYF. The CDR3 nucleotides are TGTGCCAGCAGCTTAACCGCGGCTGACGACGAGCAGTACTTC.

The chain carries TRBV6-4 and TRBJ2-7; TRBD2 is a possible D gene (6 bases). Germline V gene sequence: CDR1 MRHNA, CDR2 SNTAGT. This CDR3 contains 15 residues. V dropped 4 bases and J dropped 1 base, with 14 bases sitting between them. The CDR3 sequence: CASSGDLARSYEQYF. The CDR3 region has the DNA TGTGCCAGCAGTGGGGACTTGGCTAGGTCCTACGAGCAGTACTTC.

This chain joins TRBV19 and TRBJ1-2, with D uncertain. Looked up from germline, CDR1 is LNHDA and CDR2 is SQIVND (reference sequence). This CDR3 comprises 16 residues. Trimming pared 5 bases from V and 0 bases from J, leaving 16 bases between. CDR3 sequence (DNA): TGTGCCAGTAGTTTTGGATCGACACTCGCTAACTATGGCTACACCTTC. It yields the protein CASSFGSTLANYGYTF.

The gene calls are TRBV18 and TRBJ2-5; 10 bases map to TRBD2. The CDR3 loop spans 15 amino acids. Germline V CDR1 and CDR2: KGHSH, LQKENI. J gave up 5 bases and V 4 bases, and 7 bases lay outside the gene matches. The CDR3 DNA reads as TGTGCCAGCTCACTAAACCTAGCGGGAGAGGAGACCCAGTACTTC. Its translation: CASSLNLAGEETQYF.

This chain connects TRBV18 to TRBJ2-7; 9 bases map to TRBD2. V lost 8 bases to trimming and J lost 4 bases; unmatched junction nucleotides: 12. The CDR3 has 15 amino acids. Germline V gene data show CDR1 as KGHSH and CDR2 as LQKENI. The CDR3, as DNA: TGTGCCAGCAACTCCGTTAGCGGGAGCGAATACGAGCAGTACTTC. It specifies CASNSVSGSEYEQYF.

This clone was detected a few times. This sequence joins TRBV9 and TRBJ2-7; the D is unclear. The V and J ends lost 0 bases and 0 bases respectively, with 7 bases between them. The CDR3 length is 14 residues. The germline V gene encodes CDR1 SGDLS and CDR2 YYNGEE. Here the CDR3 DNA reads TGTGCCAGCAGCGTAGAGCCAACCTCCTACGAGCAGTACTTC. Its translation: CASSVEPTSYEQYF.

This chain connects TRBV5-1 to TRBJ2-3, with TRBD1 matching 7 bases. The V gene's germline CDR1 is SGHRS and CDR2 YFSETQ. After removal of 4 bases from V and 1 base from J, the junction contained 6 bases not matched to a gene. There are 15 residues in the CDR3. The CDR3 here is CASSLSGTGTDTQYF. CDR3 bases: TGCGCCAGCAGCCTTTCGGGGACAGGCACAGATACGCAGTATTTT.

There are a few counts of this clone. CDR3 amino acids: CASSWGQGEEKLFF. The CDR3 bases are TGCGCCAGCAGCTGGGGACAGGGGGAAGAAAAACTGTTTTTT. V gene TRBV5-1 combines with J gene TRBJ1-4, with 11 nucleotides matching TRBD1. The J segment lost 8 bases and the V segment lost 3 bases, leaving 3 bases of the junction unmatched. The germline V gene encodes CDR1 SGHRS and CDR2 YFSETQ. This CDR3 is built from 14 residues.

V is TRBV7-2 and J is TRBJ1-2, with a tentative D call TRBD1 (5 bases). CDR3 length equals 16 residues. The V gene lost 0 bases and the J gene lost 0 bases, with 11 bases spanning the gap. The germline V gene has CDR1 SGHTA and CDR2 FQGNSA. The CDR3 loop reads CASSLALQEANYGYTF. The CDR3 DNA reads TGTGCCAGCAGCTTAGCGTTACAGGAAGCTAACTATGGCTACACCTTC.